The next 8 T cell receptor beta chains were all read from a single sample in a study of control samples from healthy donors and cancer patients. Profiled with immunoSEQ multiplex PCR; TCRdb holds only in-frame clones, not every one. The sample yields approximately 220,000 clones, around 94% seen once. The specimen sequenced was blood. These receptors all come from a man aged 45-65 years in good health.

V is TRBV5-4 and J is TRBJ1-2; 7 positions match TRBD1. The CDR3 has 12 residues. Germline V gene data show CDR1 as SGHNT and CDR2 as YYREEE (reference sequence). V gave up 7 bases and J gave up 8 bases; unmatched junction bases: 8. The CDR3 DNA sequence: TGTGCCAGCGCTGAGGGGGCGGGCGGCTACACCTTC. Translation: CASAEGAGGYTF.

The chain employs TRBV18 and TRBJ2-1; 9 bases line up with TRBD2. Trimming cost V 4 bases and J 5 bases; bases outside gene matches: 12. The CDR3 sequence is 17 residues long. Germline V gene data show CDR1 as KGHSH and CDR2 as LQKENI. Here the CDR3 DNA reads TGTGCCAGCTCACGCCAATATAGCGGGGGTGGTGACAATGAGCAGTTCTTC. This translates into CASSRQYSGGGDNEQFF.

The chain uses TRBV19 and TRBJ2-3; D gene ambiguous. Germline CDR1 reads LNHDA; CDR2 reads SQIVND (reference sequence). The CDR3 runs 14 residues. V dropped 1 base and J dropped 1 base, with 6 bases sitting between them. The DNA for the CDR3 is TGTGCCAGTAGTATAGGCCGGGGCACAGATACGCAGTATTTT. Its translation: CASSIGRGTDTQYF.

The chain employs TRBV5-6 and TRBJ1-5, with D unclear. Germline CDR1 is SGHDT and CDR2 is YYEEEE. Trimming pared 4 bases from V and 3 bases from J, leaving 11 bases between. The CDR3 has 14 residues. The CDR3 sequence: CASSRGYINQPQHF. CDR3 coding DNA: TGTGCCAGCAGCCGGGGTTATATCAATCAGCCCCAGCATTTT. The variable domain in full, with the rest retrieved from reference TRBV5-6 and TRBJ1-5, is DAGVTQSPTHLIKTRGQQVTLRCSPKSGHDTVSWYQQALGQGPQFIFQYYEEEERQRGNFPDRFSGHQFPNYSSELNVNALLLGDSALYLCASSRGYINQPQHFGDGTRLSIL.

V and J are TRBV30 and TRBJ2-3; the D gene is possibly TRBD1 (5 bases). Germline CDR1 reads GTSNPN; CDR2 reads SVGIG (reference sequence). Trimming stripped 1 base from V and 1 base from J, with 15 bases between. CDR3 length: 16 amino acids. DNA for the CDR3: TGTGCCTGGAGTGAGGGGCCATTTTTGGGCACAGATACGCAGTATTTT. It is translated as CAWSEGPFLGTDTQYF.

This chain uses TRBV3-1 (or the pseudogene TRBV3-2) with TRBJ2-2; 11 bases agree with TRBD1. With 11 bases clipped from V and 3 bases from J, the junction kept 5 bases outside the gene matches. Germline assignment: CDR1 LGHDT and CDR2 YNNKEL (reference sequence). This CDR3 is 14 amino acids long. CDR3 DNA: TGTGCCTCAGGACAGGGGGCTTACACCGGGGAGCTGTTTTTT. This translates into CASGQGAYTGELFF.

V is TRBV3-1 (or the pseudogene TRBV3-2) and J is TRBJ1-5; TRBD1 aligns across 7 bases. The CDR3 consists of 15 residues. J lost 7 bases, V lost 1 base, and 7 bases had no gene match. Germline loops: CDR1 LGHDT, CDR2 YNNKEL (reference sequence). The CDR3 protein is CASSQAGRGGQPQHF. CDR3 bases: TGTGCCAGCAGCCAAGCGGGGAGAGGGGGCCAGCCCCAGCATTTT.

This chain connects TRBV19 to TRBJ1-2; maybe TRBD1 (6 bases). The CDR3 length is 14 residues. Germline CDR1 LNHDA, CDR2 SQIVND (reference sequence). Trimming stripped 3 bases from V and 5 bases from J, with 13 bases between. The CDR3 coding sequence is TGTGCCAGTAGTATCCAGGGGATTGGGTATGGCTACACCTTC. This sequence encodes CASSIQGIGYGYTF.